This T cell receptor beta chain originates from a study of CD4+ T cells in melanoma. Some clones are missing from TCRdb's copy, which holds only in-frame ones; the method was immunoSEQ multiplex PCR. The sample includes about 140,000 clones, 80% to 95% of them seen just once. V gave up 5 bases and J gave up 6 bases; unmatched junction bases: 7. This CDR3 is 15 amino acids long. Germline V CDR1 and CDR2: SEHNR, FQNEAQ (reference sequence). The sequence was obtained from a human donor with melanoma. The chain joins TRBV7-9 to TRBJ2-1, with 10 bases aligning to TRBD1. As DNA, the CDR3 is TGTGCCAGCAGCCCCGACAGGGGGCTACGCAATGAGCAGTTCTTC. It specifies CASSPDRGLRNEQFF.